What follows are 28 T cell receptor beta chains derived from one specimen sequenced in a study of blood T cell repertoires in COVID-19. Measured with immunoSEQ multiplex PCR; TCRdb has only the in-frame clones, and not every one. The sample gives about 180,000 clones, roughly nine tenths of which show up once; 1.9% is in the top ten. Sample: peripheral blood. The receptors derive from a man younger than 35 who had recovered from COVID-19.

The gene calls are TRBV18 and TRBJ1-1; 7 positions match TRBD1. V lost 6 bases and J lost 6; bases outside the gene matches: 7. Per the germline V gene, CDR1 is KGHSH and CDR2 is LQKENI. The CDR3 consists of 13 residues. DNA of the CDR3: TGTGCCAGCTCCCGCGACAGGGACGCTGAAGCTTTCTTT. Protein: CASSRDRDAEAFF.

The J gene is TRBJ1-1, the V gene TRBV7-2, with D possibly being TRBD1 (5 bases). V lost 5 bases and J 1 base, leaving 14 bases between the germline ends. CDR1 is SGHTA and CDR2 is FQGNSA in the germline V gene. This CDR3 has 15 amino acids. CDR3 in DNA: TGTGCCAGCAGCAAAAGAGTGACAGCGAACACTGAAGCTTTCTTT. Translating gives CASSKRVTANTEAFF.

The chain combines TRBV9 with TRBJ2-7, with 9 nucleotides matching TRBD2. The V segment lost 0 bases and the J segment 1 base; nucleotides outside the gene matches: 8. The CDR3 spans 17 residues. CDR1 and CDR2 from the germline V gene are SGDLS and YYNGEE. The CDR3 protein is CASSVALAGDLSYEQYF. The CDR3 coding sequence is TGTGCCAGCAGCGTAGCATTAGCGGGAGATTTGTCCTACGAGCAGTACTTC.

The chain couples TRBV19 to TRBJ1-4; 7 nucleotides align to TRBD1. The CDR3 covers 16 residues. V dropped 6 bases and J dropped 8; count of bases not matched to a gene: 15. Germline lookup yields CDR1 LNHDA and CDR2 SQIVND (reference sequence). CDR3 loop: CASRRAGTVFGEKLFF. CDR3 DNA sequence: TGTGCCAGTAGACGGGCCGGGACAGTTTTTGGCGAAAAACTGTTTTTT.

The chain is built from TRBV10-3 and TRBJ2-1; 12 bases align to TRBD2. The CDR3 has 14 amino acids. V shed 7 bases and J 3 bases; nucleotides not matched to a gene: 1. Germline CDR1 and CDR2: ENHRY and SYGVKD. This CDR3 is CAIKGLAGYNEQFF. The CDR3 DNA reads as TGTGCCATCAAGGGACTAGCGGGCTACAATGAGCAGTTCTTC.

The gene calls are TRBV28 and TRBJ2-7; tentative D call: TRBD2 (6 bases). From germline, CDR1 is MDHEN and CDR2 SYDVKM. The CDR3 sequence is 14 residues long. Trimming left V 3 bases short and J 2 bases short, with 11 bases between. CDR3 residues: CASSFPGSTYEQYF. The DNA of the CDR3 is TGTGCCAGCAGTTTCCCCGGGAGCACCTACGAGCAGTACTTC.

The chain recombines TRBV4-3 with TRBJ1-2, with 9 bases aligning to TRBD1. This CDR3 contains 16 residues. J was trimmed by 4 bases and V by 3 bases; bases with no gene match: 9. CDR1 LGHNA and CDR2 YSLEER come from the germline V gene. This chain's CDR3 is CASSHDAGTGRYGYTF. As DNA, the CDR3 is TGCGCCAGCAGCCACGACGCCGGGACAGGGCGCTATGGCTACACCTTC.

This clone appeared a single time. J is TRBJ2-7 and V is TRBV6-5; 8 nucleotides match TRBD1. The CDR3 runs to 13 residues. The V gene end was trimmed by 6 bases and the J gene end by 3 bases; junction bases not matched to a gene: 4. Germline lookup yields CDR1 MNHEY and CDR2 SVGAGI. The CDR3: CASSGGQDYEQYF. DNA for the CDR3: TGTGCCAGCAGCGGGGGACAGGACTACGAGCAGTACTTC.

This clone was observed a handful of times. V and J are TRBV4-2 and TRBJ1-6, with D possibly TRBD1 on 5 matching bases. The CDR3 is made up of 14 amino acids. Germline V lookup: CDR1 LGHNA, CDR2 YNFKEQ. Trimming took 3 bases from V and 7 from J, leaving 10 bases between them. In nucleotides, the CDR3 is TGTGCCAGCAGCCAGGGGGGGGACAATTCACCCCTCCACTTT. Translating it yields CASSQGGDNSPLHF.

The CDR3 coding sequence is TGTGCCAGCAGTTCTCCCGGGACAGGGTGGAATGAGCAGTTCTTC. This translates into CASSSPGTGWNEQFF. The genes are TRBV6-5 and TRBJ2-1; 9 positions match TRBD1. J gave up 7 bases and V 4 bases, and 8 bases lay outside the gene matches. Germline assignment: CDR1 MNHEY and CDR2 SVGAGI. The CDR3 has 15 residues.

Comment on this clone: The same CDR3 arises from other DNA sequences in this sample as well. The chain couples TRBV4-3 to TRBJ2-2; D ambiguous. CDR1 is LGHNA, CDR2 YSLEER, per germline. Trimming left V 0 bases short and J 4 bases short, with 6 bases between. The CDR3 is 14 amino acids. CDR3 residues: CASSQDRVTGELFF. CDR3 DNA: TGCGCCAGCAGCCAAGACCGGGTCACCGGGGAGCTGTTTTTT.

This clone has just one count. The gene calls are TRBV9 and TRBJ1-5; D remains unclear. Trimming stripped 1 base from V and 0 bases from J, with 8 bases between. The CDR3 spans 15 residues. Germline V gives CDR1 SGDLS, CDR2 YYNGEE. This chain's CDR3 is CASSVSDNSNQPQHF. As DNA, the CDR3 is TGTGCCAGCAGCGTATCTGACAATAGCAATCAGCCCCAGCATTTT. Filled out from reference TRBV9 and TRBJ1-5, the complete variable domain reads DSGVTQTPKHLITATGQRVTLRCSPRSGDLSVYWYQQSLDQGLQFLIQYYNGEERAKGNILERFSAQQFPDLHSELNLSSLELGDSALYFCASSVSDNSNQPQHFGDGTRLSIL.

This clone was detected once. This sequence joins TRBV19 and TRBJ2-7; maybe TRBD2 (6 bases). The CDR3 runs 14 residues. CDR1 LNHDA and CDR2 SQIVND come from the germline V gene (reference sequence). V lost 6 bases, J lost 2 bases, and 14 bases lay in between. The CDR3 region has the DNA TGTGCCAGTAGCTTGGGGGACTCAGCCTACGAGCAGTACTTC. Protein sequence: CASSLGDSAYEQYF.

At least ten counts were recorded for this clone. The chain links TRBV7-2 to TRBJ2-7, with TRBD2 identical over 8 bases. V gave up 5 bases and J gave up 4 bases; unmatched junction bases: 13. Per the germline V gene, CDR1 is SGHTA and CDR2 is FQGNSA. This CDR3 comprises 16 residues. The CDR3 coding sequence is TGTGCCAGCAGCGCCAGGGGCCGGAGCGGGGGATACGAGCAGTACTTC. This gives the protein CASSARGRSGGYEQYF.

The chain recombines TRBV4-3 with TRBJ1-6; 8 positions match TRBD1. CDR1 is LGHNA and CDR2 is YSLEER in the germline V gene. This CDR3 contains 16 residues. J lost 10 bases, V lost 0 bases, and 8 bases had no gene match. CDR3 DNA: TGCGCCAGCAGCCAAGATCGGGCCAGGGGGCGGTCACCCCTCCACTTT. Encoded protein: CASSQDRARGRSPLHF.

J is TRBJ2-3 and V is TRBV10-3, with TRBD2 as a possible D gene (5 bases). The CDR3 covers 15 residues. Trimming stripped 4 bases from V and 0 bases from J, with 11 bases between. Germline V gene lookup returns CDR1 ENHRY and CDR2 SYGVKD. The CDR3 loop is CAISAGQRSTDTQYF. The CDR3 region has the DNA TGTGCCATCAGTGCCGGTCAGCGGAGCACAGATACGCAGTATTTT.

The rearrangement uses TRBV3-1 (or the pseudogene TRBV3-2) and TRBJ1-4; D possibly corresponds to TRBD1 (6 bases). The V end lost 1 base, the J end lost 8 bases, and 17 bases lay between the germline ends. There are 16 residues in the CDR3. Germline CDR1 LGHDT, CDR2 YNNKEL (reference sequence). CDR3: CASSQGPPTGREKLFF. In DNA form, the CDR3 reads TGTGCCAGCAGCCAAGGGCCCCCCACAGGGAGAGAAAAACTGTTTTTT.

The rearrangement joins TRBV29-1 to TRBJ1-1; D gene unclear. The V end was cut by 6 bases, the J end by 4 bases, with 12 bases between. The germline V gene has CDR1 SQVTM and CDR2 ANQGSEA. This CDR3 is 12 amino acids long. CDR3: CSVEVRSTEAFF. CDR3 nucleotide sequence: TGCAGCGTGGAGGTACGGAGCACTGAAGCTTTCTTT.

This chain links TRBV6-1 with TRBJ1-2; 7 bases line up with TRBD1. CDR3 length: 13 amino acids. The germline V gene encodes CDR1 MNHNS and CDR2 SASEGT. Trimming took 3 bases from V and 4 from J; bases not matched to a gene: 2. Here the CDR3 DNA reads TGTGCCAGCAGTGACCAGGGGGTCTATGGCTACACCTTC. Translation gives CASSDQGVYGYTF.

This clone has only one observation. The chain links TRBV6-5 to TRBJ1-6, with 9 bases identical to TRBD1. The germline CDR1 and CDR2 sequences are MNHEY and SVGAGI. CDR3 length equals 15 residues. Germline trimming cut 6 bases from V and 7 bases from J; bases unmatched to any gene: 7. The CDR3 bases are TGTGCCAGCAGACCCCGGGACAGGGCCAATTCACCCCTCCACTTT. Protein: CASRPRDRANSPLHF.

Here the CDR3 DNA reads TGTGCCAGCAAATCGACCGGGACAGATACTGGAAACACCATATATTTT. Translation: CASKSTGTDTGNTIYF. V usage is TRBV28 and J usage is TRBJ1-3; TRBD1 matches at 7 bases. CDR3 size: 16 residues. Trimming cost V 7 bases and J 2 bases; bases outside gene matches: 11. Germline CDR1 is MDHEN and CDR2 is SYDVKM.

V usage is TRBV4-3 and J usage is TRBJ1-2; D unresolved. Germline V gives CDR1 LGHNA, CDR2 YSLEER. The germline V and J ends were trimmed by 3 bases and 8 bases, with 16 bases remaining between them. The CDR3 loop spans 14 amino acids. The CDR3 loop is CASSQAVGVAGYTF. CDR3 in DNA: TGCGCCAGCAGCCAGGCGGTCGGAGTCGCGGGCTACACCTTC.

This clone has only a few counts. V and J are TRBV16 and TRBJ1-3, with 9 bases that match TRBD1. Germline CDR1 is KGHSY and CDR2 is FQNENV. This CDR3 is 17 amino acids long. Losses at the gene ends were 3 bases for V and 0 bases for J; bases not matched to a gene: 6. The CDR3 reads CASSQMRDRASGNTIYF. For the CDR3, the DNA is TGTGCCAGCAGCCAGATGAGGGACAGGGCCTCTGGAAACACCATATATTTT.

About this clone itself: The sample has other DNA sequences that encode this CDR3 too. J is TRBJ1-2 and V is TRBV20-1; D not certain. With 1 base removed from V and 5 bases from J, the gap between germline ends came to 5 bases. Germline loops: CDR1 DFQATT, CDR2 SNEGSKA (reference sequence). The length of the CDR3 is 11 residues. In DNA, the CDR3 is TGCAGTGCTAGAGGGCTTTATGGCTACACCTTC. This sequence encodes CSARGLYGYTF.

The CDR3 spells CSASGGTSGEYEQYF. CDR3 DNA: TGCAGTGCTAGTGGGGGGACTAGCGGAGAATACGAGCAGTACTTC. The rearrangement uses TRBV20-1 and TRBJ2-7, with TRBD2 matching over 11 bases. This CDR3 is 15 amino acids long. The V and J ends lost 3 bases and 4 bases, in that order; junction bases with no gene match: 8. The germline CDR1 and CDR2 sequences are DFQATT and SNEGSKA (reference sequence).

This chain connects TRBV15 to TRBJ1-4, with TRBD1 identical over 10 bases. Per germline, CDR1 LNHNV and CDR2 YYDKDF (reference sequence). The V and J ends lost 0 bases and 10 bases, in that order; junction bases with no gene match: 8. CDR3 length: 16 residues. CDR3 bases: TGTGCCACCAGCAGAGATCCCGGGACAGGGGCGGGAAAACTGTTTTTT. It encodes CATSRDPGTGAGKLFF.

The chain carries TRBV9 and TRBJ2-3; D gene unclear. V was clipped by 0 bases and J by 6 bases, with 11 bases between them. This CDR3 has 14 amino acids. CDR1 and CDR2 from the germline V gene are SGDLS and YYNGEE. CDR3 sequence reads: CASSVARPEDTQYF. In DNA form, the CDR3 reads TGTGCCAGCAGCGTAGCTCGGCCGGAGGATACGCAGTATTTT.

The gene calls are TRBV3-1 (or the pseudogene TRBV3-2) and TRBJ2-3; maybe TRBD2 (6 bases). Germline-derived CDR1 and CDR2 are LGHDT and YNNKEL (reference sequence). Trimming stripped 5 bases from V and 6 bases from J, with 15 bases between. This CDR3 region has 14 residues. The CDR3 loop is CASSFGTGGDTQYF. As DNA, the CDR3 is TGTGCCAGCAGCTTCGGGACTGGAGGGGATACGCAGTATTTT.